These 18 T cell receptor beta chains were sequenced from one sample in a study of Ad26.COV2.S vaccination and SARS-CoV-2 variants. Libraries were prepared by immunoSEQ multiplex PCR; TCRdb keeps only in-frame clonotypes and omits some of them. The sample includes 400,000 to 450,000 clones, roughly 90% of them seen just once. Treatment specified: over 15 received Ad26.COV2.S at low or high dose, single or two shots; about 5 received placebo; per-sample allocation not given. Samples came from day 63 after the first vaccine or placebo injection. The specimen was peripheral blood, collected in a trial of Ad26.COV2.S vaccine versus placebo. The source is a person between 18 and 65 years old who received the Ad26.COV2.S COVID-19 vaccine or a placebo.

This clone was observed once. The J gene is TRBJ2-3, the V gene TRBV28, with D perhaps TRBD2 (5 bases). CDR1 MDHEN and CDR2 SYDVKM come from the germline V gene. The CDR3 contains 12 residues. V was cut by 8 bases and J by 2 bases, with 8 bases left in between. CDR3 DNA sequence: TGTGCCAGCGAGGGCTACACAGATACGCAGTATTTT. Protein: CASEGYTDTQYF.

V is TRBV15 and J is TRBJ2-5; D is unresolved. V dropped 0 bases and J dropped 1 base, with 9 bases sitting between them. The CDR3 sequence is 15 residues long. The germline CDR1 and CDR2 sequences are LNHNV and YYDKDF (reference sequence). CDR3 loop: CATSRDPLGQETQYF. The CDR3 nucleotides are TGTGCCACCAGCAGAGATCCGTTGGGCCAAGAGACCCAGTACTTC.

This chain joins TRBV14 and TRBJ1-2; D is unclear. Germline CDR1 is SGHDN and CDR2 is FVKESK. The CDR3 is made up of 13 amino acids. Trimming took 6 bases from V and 8 from J, leaving 16 bases between them. CDR3 loop: CASSPTPAQGYTF. CDR3 bases: TGTGCCAGCAGTCCCACTCCCGCCCAGGGCTACACCTTC.

This chain joins TRBV19 and TRBJ1-5; 8 bases agree with TRBD1. V lost 6 bases, J lost 7 bases, and 8 bases stayed unmatched. CDR3 length: 14 amino acids. Germline lookup yields CDR1 LNHDA and CDR2 SQIVND (reference sequence). CDR3 sequence reads: CASSRGTGGQPQHF. DNA of the CDR3: TGTGCCAGTAGCCGAGGGACAGGCGGGCAGCCCCAGCATTTT.

The genes are TRBV30 and TRBJ2-1; 7 bases agree with TRBD2. Trimming at V came to 2 bases and at J to 7 bases, leaving 8 bases not matched to a gene. CDR3 length: 14 residues. Per germline, CDR1 GTSNPN and CDR2 SVGIG (reference sequence). The CDR3 is CAWSSGRAWNEQFF. The CDR3 DNA is TGTGCCTGGAGTAGTGGGAGGGCCTGGAATGAGCAGTTCTTC.

The V call is TRBV11-2, the J call TRBJ2-7; no clear D gene. CDR3 length equals 14 residues. CDR1 and CDR2 from the germline V gene are SGHAT and FQNNGV. V lost 1 base to trimming and J lost 1 base, with 8 bases between them. CDR3 residues: CASSLGRKSYEQYF. CDR3 coding DNA: TGTGCCAGCAGCTTAGGTCGTAAATCCTACGAGCAGTACTTC.

The CDR3 reads CASSVDGAGASPLHF. The CDR3 nucleotides read TGTGCCAGCAGCGTAGATGGGGCAGGGGCCTCACCCCTCCACTTT. V is TRBV9 and J is TRBJ1-6; D may be TRBD1 (6 bases). Trimming took 0 bases from V and 10 from J, leaving 14 bases between them. Germline V gene lookup returns CDR1 SGDLS and CDR2 YYNGEE. The CDR3 extends over 15 amino acids.

V and J are TRBV15 and TRBJ2-1; 7 nucleotides agree with TRBD2. Losses at the gene ends were 8 bases for V and 7 bases for J; bases not matched to a gene: 11. The CDR3 is 14 amino acids. Germline-derived CDR1 and CDR2 are LNHNV and YYDKDF (reference sequence). The CDR3 DNA is TGTGCCACCCGACGGGGCGGGAGTAATAATGAGCAGTTCTTC. Amino acid sequence: CATRRGGSNNEQFF.

This clone was picked up one time. The chain couples TRBV13 to TRBJ2-2; D remains unclear. The V gene's germline CDR1 is PRHDT and CDR2 FYEKMQ (reference sequence). This CDR3 is 14 amino acids long. Trimming took off 0 bases at V and 3 bases at J, with 5 bases between the two ends. The CDR3: CASSLGWDTGELFF. CDR3 nucleotides: TGTGCCAGCAGCTTAGGGTGGGACACCGGGGAGCTGTTTTTT.

The chain links TRBV5-1 to TRBJ2-5, with 8 positions matching TRBD2. The CDR3 runs to 16 residues. CDR1 and CDR2 (germline): SGHRS, YFSETQ. The ends lost 2 bases at V and 6 bases at J; junction bases unmatched: 12. The CDR3 DNA reads TGCGCCAGCAGCTTTCTTAGCGGGATAGGAGGCAAGACCCAGTACTTC. This sequence encodes CASSFLSGIGGKTQYF.

The chain recombines TRBV28 with TRBJ1-4; no firm D call. Trimming shortened V by 5 bases and J by 4 bases, and 17 bases separated the two germline ends. This CDR3 has 16 amino acids. Germline values: CDR1 MDHEN, CDR2 SYDVKM. In nucleotides, the CDR3 is TGTGCCAGCAGTACTTACATACAGCTACTTAATGAAAAACTGTTTTTT. Residues: CASSTYIQLLNEKLFF.

The CDR3 spells CASGLVVGTVPSEQYF. In nucleotides, the CDR3 is TGTGCTAGTGGTTTGGTAGTGGGGACAGTCCCCTCCGAGCAGTACTTC. The chain has TRBV12-5 and TRBJ2-7, with TRBD1 matching over 7 bases. After removal of 0 bases from V and 6 bases from J, the junction contained 11 bases not matched to a gene. The CDR3 runs to 16 residues. Germline V gene lookup returns CDR1 LGHNT and CDR2 FRNRAP.

V is TRBV2 and J is TRBJ2-7, with 7 bases lining up with TRBD1. The CDR3 runs to 13 residues. Trimming at V came to 6 bases and at J to 2 bases, leaving 4 bases not matched to a gene. Germline-derived CDR1 and CDR2 are SNHLY and FYNNEI. CDR3 bases: TGTGCCAGCAGAAGACAGGGAACCTACGAGCAGTACTTC. This codes for CASRRQGTYEQYF.

The genes are TRBV6-5 and TRBJ2-1, with D maybe TRBD2 (6 bases). Germline CDR1 and CDR2: MNHEY and SVGAGI. CDR3 length: 15 amino acids. Trimming removed 0 bases from V and 3 bases from J, with 9 bases in between. The CDR3 loop is CASSYSTGSYNEQFF. For the CDR3, the DNA is TGTGCCAGCAGTTACTCGACCGGGAGCTACAATGAGCAGTTCTTC.

V usage is TRBV9 and J usage is TRBJ1-4; 9 bases align to TRBD1. CDR3 length equals 18 residues. Germline CDR1 is SGDLS and CDR2 is YYNGEE. V shed 1 base, J shed 6 bases, and the junction held 13 bases outside the gene matches. This CDR3 is CASSVTQTPGQGDEKLFF. The CDR3 DNA is TGTGCCAGCAGCGTAACCCAGACGCCGGGACAGGGTGATGAAAAACTGTTTTTT.

The rearrangement uses TRBV6-2 or TRBV6-3 and TRBJ1-2; the D gene is possibly TRBD1 (6 bases). Germline CDR1 is MNHEY and CDR2 is SVGEGT. V was pared by 4 bases and J by 4 bases, with 10 bases between. The CDR3 has 13 residues. CDR3 residues: CASSWTVVYGYTF. The CDR3 DNA reads TGTGCCAGCAGTTGGACAGTGGTCTATGGCTACACCTTC.

The gene calls are TRBV5-1 and TRBJ1-1, with D perhaps matching TRBD1 (6 bases). Germline V gene sequence: CDR1 SGHRS, CDR2 YFSETQ. Deletions cut 4 bases from V and 5 bases from J, with 12 bases between. This CDR3 spans 13 amino acids. CDR3 DNA sequence: TGCGCCAGCAGCGCACAGGGTACGACTGAAGCTTTCTTT. It specifies CASSAQGTTEAFF. The complete variable domain, with remaining parts taken from reference TRBV5-1 and TRBJ1-1, reads KAGVTQTPRYLIKTRGQQVTLSCSPISGHRSVSWYQQTPGQGLQFLFEYFSETQRNKGNFPGRFSGRQFSNSRSEMNVSTLELGDSALYLCASSAQGTTEAFFGQGTRLTVV.

The rearrangement joins TRBV11-2 to TRBJ1-6, with 7 bases lining up with TRBD1. The germline V gene encodes CDR1 SGHAT and CDR2 FQNNGV. V was clipped by 4 bases and J by 7 bases; unmatched bases: 10. CDR3 length: 16 residues. The CDR3 DNA reads TGTGCCAGCAGCTCCATGACAGGGTGGTTGAATTCACCCCTCCACTTT. Its translation: CASSSMTGWLNSPLHF.